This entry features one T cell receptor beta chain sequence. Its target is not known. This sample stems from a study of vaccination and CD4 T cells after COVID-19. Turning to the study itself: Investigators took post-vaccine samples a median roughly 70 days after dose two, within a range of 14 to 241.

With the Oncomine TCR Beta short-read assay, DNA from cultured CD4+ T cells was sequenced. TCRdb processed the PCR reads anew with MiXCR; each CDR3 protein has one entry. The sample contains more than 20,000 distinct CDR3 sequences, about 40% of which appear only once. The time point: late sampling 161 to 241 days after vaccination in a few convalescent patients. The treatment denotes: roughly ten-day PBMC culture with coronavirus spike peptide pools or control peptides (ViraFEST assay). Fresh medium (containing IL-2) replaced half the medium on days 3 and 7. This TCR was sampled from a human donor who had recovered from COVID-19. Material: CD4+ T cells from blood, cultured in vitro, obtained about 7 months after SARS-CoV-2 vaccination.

This CDR3 reads CASSPQGYNEQFF. The CDR3 DNA reads TGTGCCAGCAGTCCACAGGGCTACAATGAGCAGTTCTTC. V and J are TRBV28 and TRBJ2-1; possible D gene TRBD1, 6 bases. Trimming stripped 5 bases from V and 3 bases from J, with 8 bases between. This CDR3 comprises 13 residues. In germline, CDR1 is MDHEN, CDR2 SYDVKM.